What follows describes a single TCR beta chain. Only a few counts were recorded for this clone. Its antigen target is currently unknown. Base qualities are not recorded, but no much larger clone differs from it by a single base. The sample is drawn from a study of blood T cell repertoires in COVID-19 (dated by TCRdb to the early 2020s). Concerning the study at large: Recovered participants in ImmuneRACE Cohort 3 were defined as having two consecutive negative NP/OP PCR tests, clearance from a healthcare professional, or resolution of symptoms. The collaborator samples originated in the United States, Italy and Spain and spanned the acute and convalescent phases of COVID-19. The material from the prospective study consisted of cDNA or gDNA derived from T cells, B-cell-depleted T cells, or PBMCs. Subjects who had been exposed to COVID-19, were actively infected with it, or had recovered from it provided the deeply sampled blood TCRbeta repertoires that made up the dataset. The repertoires were made available in a free public database intended to serve as a resource for research on the immune response to SARS-CoV-2. The samples were drawn from two sources: the first 160 participants of the ongoing ImmuneRACE study, and fewer than 1,500 subjects contributed by 6 global collaborators. A de-identified subject ID, COVID-19 status, age in years and sex were almost always included in the sample metadata. Where available, HLA class I and class II types were obtained from metadata supplied by the sample provider rather than from assay-based typing.

In the prospective study, participants were roughly 18 to 90 years old, resided in 25 or so geographic areas of the United States, and were enrolled through a virtual design. Cohort assignment in the prospective study relied on participant-reported clinical history from a screening survey and a study questionnaire. Each participant in the prospective study had whole blood, serum and a nasopharyngeal or oropharyngeal swab collected by mobile phlebotomists. Over a roughly two-month period, participants in the prospective study had the option of providing additional blood draws and questionnaires. Before DNA extraction, prospective study blood samples were shipped either frozen or at room temperature. TCRbeta CDR3 regions were amplified from genomic DNA by means of the immunoSEQ Assay, a bias-controlled multiplex PCR. On the authors' methods: The number of nucleated cells in each sample was estimated by amplification of reference gene primers within the assay. To quantify the absolute abundance of each unique TCRbeta CDR3 rearrangement, sequence reads were collapsed and filtered. Productive Simpson clonality was computed per sample as the square root of Simpson's diversity index over productive rearrangements. The table comes from immuneACCESS by way of TCRdb, which keeps in-frame sequences with V and J called. Part of the clones is missing from these tables; in studies checked, under half for an unresolved V gene and the rest for unknown reasons. The V and J calls and clone size come from that table; D and trimming were worked out from the DNA. The sample table shows under 150,000 clones, and about 87% are seen once. Clones ranked in the top ten supply roughly 3.8% of the sample.

Beyond this particular receptor, the publication reports: The quantity of clinical and demographic metadata differed by source and by participant and was supplied without curation.

Reading the germline V gene gives CDR1 MDHEN and CDR2 SYDVKM. Trimming removed 8 bases from V and 5 bases from J; the gene matches leave 8 bases unexplained. There are 15 amino acids in the CDR3, from cysteine to phenylalanine inclusive. Just the 45-base CDR3 DNA is kept, in frame starting at base 1. The chain links TRBV28 with TRBJ1-4; a stretch of 10 junction bases matches TRBD1. Sequenced input: PBMCs or T cells enriched from blood (not recorded which). The receptor was isolated from a middle-aged man in a cohort exposed to, infected with or recovered from COVID-19 (not recorded which). The DNA sequence reads TGTGCCAGCCGCGATTTGGACAGGGGGAATGAAAAACTGTTTTTT. This yields the protein CASRDLDRGNEKLFF.